The source of this T cell receptor beta chain is a study of regulatory T cells in long-lasting Graves disease. Study-wide results and caveats: Persistent cases favored TRBV28, TRBJ1-2 and TRBJ2-5.

Trimming shortened V by 7 bases and J by 1 base, and 8 bases separated the two germline ends. Germline CDR1 reads DFQATT; CDR2 reads SNEGSKA (reference sequence). The CDR3 spans 13 residues. Combining iRepertoire HTBI primers with Arm-PCR of CDR3 regions, the authors built TCR beta libraries. TCRdb independently ran MiXCR on the multiplex PCR reads; one entry per CDR3 protein. The sample holds 600,000 to 800,000 distinct CDR3 sequences; 30% are singletons and the top ten take about two fifths. Time point here: persistent/refractory GD, antithyroid drugs over 5 years with positive TRAb. From PBMCs, RNA was extracted and then used to make the TCR library. This clonotype turned up a few times. Antigen unknown.

This clonotype originated in a female donor with Graves disease. Sequenced here: peripheral blood mononuclear cells (PBMCs), sampled when the disease was refractory, from a patient treated with antithyroid drugs. V is TRBV20-1 and J is TRBJ1-6, with D unresolved. The CDR3 here is CSGTESYNSPLHF. DNA for the CDR3: TGCAGTGGGACCGAGTCCTATAATTCACCCCTCCACTTT.